This section outlines one T cell receptor beta chain sequence together with its context. The junction shows a germline mismatch at one end, possibly a read error. This record comes from a study of blood T cell repertoires in COVID-19. The CDR3 covers 15 residues. CDR1 SEHNR and CDR2 FQNEAQ come from the germline V gene (reference sequence). This table comes from immunoSEQ multiplex PCR, and its TCRdb copy is limited to in-frame clones, with some not included. The data show under 200,000 clones, about 86% seen once. The clonotype originates from a middle-aged woman in a cohort exposed to, infected with or recovered from COVID-19 (not recorded which). V and J are TRBV7-9 and TRBJ2-4; 9 bases align to TRBD2. The specimen sequenced was PBMCs or T cells enriched from blood (not recorded which). The CDR3 DNA is TGTGCCAGCAGCTACGGGGGACTAGCCCAAAACATTCAGTACTTC. Its translation: CASSYGGLAQNIQYF.